One T cell receptor (beta chain) is described in this entry. Its antigen specificity is not known. Base qualities are not at hand, and no much larger clone is one base apart. Using the deep immunoSEQ assay, TCR CDR3 regions were amplified from genomic DNA by multiplex PCR. Extracted genomic DNA from each cell subset was spread evenly across all wells of several immunoSEQ 96-well plates, with each plate serving as a replicate. For unsorted PBMC, each replicate PCR was loaded with roughly 330 ng genomic DNA, equivalent to 30,000 or so T cell genomes. Genomic DNA from unsorted PBMC was sequenced over ten immunoSEQ deep assay plates. Purified libraries were measured with a Qubit 3.0 fluorometer, size-checked on a Bioanalyzer 2100, and measured again with the KAPA Library Quantification kit. A separate single-read 150-cycle Illumina NextSeq 550 flow cell was used to sequence each immunoSEQ 96-well plate. From the authors' description of their analysis: Because only junctional sequences without quality scores were contained in the immunoSEQ output, filtering matching that applied to full-length reads could not be performed. Sequences were annotated with PyIR, a Python wrapper for IgBLAST v1.9, and V/J genes and CDR3 were assigned using IMGT germline references. Reads with weak V/J assignments (E-value above 1e-6), missing CDR3, stop codons, out-of-frame junctions, or ambiguous translated residues were removed. A V3J clonotype was defined by an identical inferred V gene, J gene, and CDR3 amino acid sequence. Percentage overlap between repertoires was calculated by dividing the number of shared unique clonotypes by the size of the smaller repertoire. Richness of each repertoire was evaluated using RTK rarefaction, the Chao1 estimator, and Recon v2.1 estimates of unobserved clonotypes. TCRdb limited this immuneACCESS table to in-frame rearrangements with V and J called. A share of clones is missing; checked studies link under half to unresolved V genes, and the rest is unexplained. That table supplies the V and J calls and clone size; D and trimming were determined from the DNA. This sample comprises 400,000 to 600,000 clones, about 79% of them detected only once. The ten largest clones capture around an eighth of the sample.

Donors were healthy HIV-negative adults with no recently reported acute infections or vaccinations. Every donor was a Caucasian adult living in Nashville, Tennessee, USA. For unsorted samples, approximately 81 million PBMCs were counted, and genomic DNA was extracted using the QIAamp DNA Blood Mini kit. After blood collection by leukapheresis, PBMCs were isolated using Ficoll-Histopaque density gradient centrifugation and then cryopreserved in the vapor phase of liquid nitrogen. The data were taken from a study of shared clonotypes between healthy human individuals (dated by TCRdb to the early 2020s). With regard to the full study: The cohort included a few men and a couple of women between 18 and 49 years of age. Blood TCR repertoires of five healthy adults were deeply sequenced to estimate repertoire size and the extent of clonotype sharing between individuals. Per donor, leukapheresis produced somewhere between about 0.8 and 9.5 billion PBMCs. Different laboratories and diverse techniques were used to prepare libraries and sequence TCR repertoires, to increase sequencing depth and limit assay-specific biases.

The investigation overall reported the following: Sampling was limited to blood, and TCR repertoires in tissue likely differ from TCR repertoires in blood. Pairwise subsampling indicated that sequencing depth was expected to affect the degree of clonotype sharing among donors. Because the study included only a small number of donors, the genetic and exposure-history diversity represented was limited.

From the cysteine up to the phenylalanine, the CDR3 has a length of 17 residues. The read is trimmed to its CDR3 DNA, 51 bases read in frame from base 1. V sheds 3 bases and J sheds 1 base, leaving 18 bases between their ends. The germline V gene (reference sequence) specifies LNHDA as CDR1 and SQIVND as CDR2. The chain links TRBV19 with TRBJ1-2; the D segment cannot be called with confidence. The TCR was taken from a woman between 40 and 55 years old in good health. Some clones in this sample may be carry-over from other donors' samples. The sample taken for sequencing was PBMCs. The CDR3 corresponds to CASSIPIGGLLNYGYTF. The sequenced DNA is TGTGCCAGTAGTATCCCGATAGGAGGACTCCTTAACTATGGCTACACCTTC.